Shown below are 29 T cell receptor beta chains from a single sample sequenced in a study of Ad26.COV2.S vaccination and SARS-CoV-2 variants. Specified treatment: roughly 18 received Ad26.COV2.S at low or high dose, single or two shots; five or six received placebo; per-sample allocation not given. It was on day 63 after the first vaccine or placebo injection that samples were taken. The repertoire was sequenced with immunoSEQ multiplex PCR; TCRdb's copy has only in-frame clones and lacks some. Of approximately 250,000 clones detected, around 88% appear once; the ten largest clones hold approximately 3%. The source material was peripheral blood, sampled in a trial of Ad26.COV2.S vaccine versus placebo. All receptors derive from a person aged 18-60 years who received the Ad26.COV2.S COVID-19 vaccine or a placebo.

The J gene is TRBJ2-7, the V gene TRBV7-8; D call uncertain. The CDR3 has 13 residues. Trimming pared 4 bases from V and 2 bases from J, leaving 9 bases between. Germline values: CDR1 SGHVS, CDR2 FQNEAQ. DNA of the CDR3: TGTGCCAGCAGCTCTGGACGGGCCTACGAGCAGTACGTC. This encodes CASSSGRAYEQYV.

V is TRBV3-1 (or the pseudogene TRBV3-2) and J is TRBJ2-1; 13 nucleotides align to TRBD2. From germline, CDR1 is LGHDT and CDR2 YNNKEL (reference sequence). CDR3 length: 17 residues. The V gene end was trimmed by 4 bases and the J gene end by 0 bases; junction bases not matched to a gene: 3. For the CDR3, the DNA is TGTGCCAGCAGCCGAAGGACTAGCGGGAGCTCCTACAATGAGCAGTTCTTC. Amino acid sequence: CASSRRTSGSSYNEQFF.

The chain joins TRBV10-3 to TRBJ1-1, with D unclear. In germline, CDR1 is ENHRY, CDR2 SYGVKD. V lost 3 bases, J lost 1 base, and 9 bases lay in between. The CDR3 contains 14 residues. CDR3 sequence reads: CAISDATGNTEAFF. The CDR3 nucleotides read TGTGCCATCAGTGATGCGACGGGGAACACTGAAGCTTTCTTT.

The rearrangement joins TRBV11-2 to TRBJ2-7, with TRBD1 identical over 7 bases. Trimming removed 2 bases from V and 2 bases from J; junction bases left unmatched: 6. The germline V gene encodes CDR1 SGHAT and CDR2 FQNNGV. The CDR3 spans 15 residues. The CDR3 sequence is CASSLITGAPYEQYF. The CDR3 DNA reads TGTGCCAGCAGCTTAATCACAGGGGCACCCTACGAGCAGTACTTC.

The V and J genes are TRBV24-1 and TRBJ2-3, with 9 bases aligning to TRBD2. Per the germline V gene, CDR1 is KGHDR and CDR2 is SFDVKD. The CDR3 sequence is 16 residues long. The trim removed 5 bases at V and 3 bases at J, leaving 8 bases unmatched. The CDR3, as DNA: TGTGCCACCAGTGGGATGACTAGCGGAGGGACAGATACGCAGTATTTT. It translates to CATSGMTSGGTDTQYF.

The chain has TRBV6-4 and TRBJ2-2, with D maybe TRBD2 (6 bases). V lost 5 bases, J lost 4 bases, and 17 bases lay in between. The CDR3 has 16 residues. Looked up from germline, CDR1 is MRHNA and CDR2 is SNTAGT. The CDR3 protein is CASSPSAFSGTGELFF. The DNA for the CDR3 is TGTGCCAGCAGTCCCTCGGCCTTTAGCGGCACCGGGGAGCTGTTTTTT.

The rearrangement joins TRBV5-5 to TRBJ1-2; the D gene is possibly TRBD1 (5 bases). The V end was cut by 4 bases, the J end by 5 bases, with 9 bases between. CDR1 is SGHKS, CDR2 YYEKEE, per germline (reference sequence). The CDR3 totals 12 residues. The CDR3 DNA reads as TGTGCCAGCAGCACACGACAGTATGGCTACACCTTC. Its translation: CASSTRQYGYTF.

The chain links TRBV6-4 to TRBJ2-3; 8 positions match TRBD2. Losses at the gene ends were 0 bases for V and 0 bases for J; bases not matched to a gene: 2. The CDR3 has 16 amino acids. The germline V gene encodes CDR1 MRHNA and CDR2 SNTAGT. CDR3 region: CASSDSASGSTDTQYF. CDR3 in DNA: TGTGCCAGCAGTGACTCTGCTAGCGGGAGCACAGATACGCAGTATTTT.

The CDR3 DNA follows: TGTGCCAGCAGCGTAGGGGACAGGGTAACCTATGGCTACACCTTC. This sequence encodes CASSVGDRVTYGYTF. The chain employs TRBV9 and TRBJ1-2, with 9 bases that match TRBD1. V was pared by 0 bases and J by 4 bases, with 4 bases of the junction left unmatched. Germline V lookup: CDR1 SGDLS, CDR2 YYNGEE. This CDR3 has 15 amino acids.

This chain joins TRBV10-3 and TRBJ1-1; D is possibly TRBD1 (5 bases). V lost 6 bases to trimming and J lost 0 bases, with 8 bases between them. The CDR3 has 13 residues. Germline-derived CDR1 and CDR2 are ENHRY and SYGVKD. As DNA, the CDR3 is TGTGCCATCAGAGACAGCATGAACACTGAAGCTTTCTTT. Its translation is CAIRDSMNTEAFF.

This clone appeared once. V gene TRBV7-9 combines with J gene TRBJ1-3; 7 bases line up with TRBD1. Trimming at V came to 1 base and at J to 3 bases, leaving 12 bases not matched to a gene. The CDR3 consists of 18 residues. Germline-derived CDR1 and CDR2 are SEHNR and FQNEAQ (reference sequence). The CDR3 region has the DNA TGTGCCAGCAGCTTAGAAGTTGGAGACAGGGCGGGTGGAAACACCATATATTTT. The encoded protein is CASSLEVGDRAGGNTIYF. Full variable domain (rest looked up from reference TRBV7-9 and TRBJ1-3): DTGVSQNPRHKITKRGQNVTFRCDPISEHNRLYWYRQTLGQGPEFLTYFQNEAQLEKSRLLSDRFSAERPKGSFSTLEIQRTEQGDSAMYLCASSLEVGDRAGGNTIYFGEGSWLTVV.

V is TRBV7-3 and J is TRBJ2-1, with D perhaps matching TRBD2 (6 bases). Germline lookup yields CDR1 SGHTA and CDR2 FQGTGA. V dropped 5 bases and J dropped 2 bases, with 13 bases sitting between them. There are 15 residues in the CDR3. The CDR3 region is CASSASGGAYNEQFF. CDR3 DNA: TGTGCCAGCAGCGCCTCCGGGGGTGCCTACAATGAGCAGTTCTTC.

The J gene is TRBJ2-1, the V gene TRBV7-8, with D possibly being TRBD2 (7 bases). The V gene's germline CDR1 is SGHVS and CDR2 FQNEAQ. The CDR3 covers 18 residues. Trimming took off 5 bases at V and 3 bases at J, with 23 bases between the two ends. This chain's CDR3 is CASSGSGNRGGGYNEQFF. The CDR3 DNA reads as TGTGCCAGCAGCGGGTCCGGGAACCGGGGAGGGGGCTACAATGAGCAGTTCTTC.

The rearrangement uses TRBV27 and TRBJ2-1; D uncertain. The CDR3 has 19 residues. V lost 0 bases, J lost 4 bases, and 22 bases lay in between. Looked up from germline, CDR1 is MNHEY and CDR2 is SMNVEV (reference sequence). DNA for the CDR3: TGTGCCAGCAGTTTATCGCGGCCCGGAACGAGCGTTAATTACAATGAGCAGTTCTTC. It codes for CASSLSRPGTSVNYNEQFF.

This sequence joins TRBV28 and TRBJ1-5, with D tentatively TRBD1 (5 bases). CDR1 MDHEN and CDR2 SYDVKM come from the germline V gene. The CDR3 is 15 amino acids. Trimming took off 5 bases at V and 1 base at J, with 12 bases between the two ends. In DNA, the CDR3 is TGTGCCAGCAGTCCCGGGGCGCAGAGCAATCAGCCCCAGCATTTT. Protein product: CASSPGAQSNQPQHF.

This chain uses TRBV21-1 with TRBJ2-5. TRBV21-1 is flagged as a pseudogene. The CDR3 contains 17 residues. The CDR3 region has the DNA TGTGCTAGCAGCAACCTTCTTTTAAGAGGGACCCAAGAGACCCAGTACTTC. This sequence encodes CASSNLLLRGTQETQYF.

The chain combines TRBV4-3 with TRBJ1-6, with D possibly being TRBD1 (5 bases). Germline V gene lookup returns CDR1 LGHNA and CDR2 YSLEER. The length of the CDR3 is 13 residues. Trimming left V 6 bases short and J 5 bases short, with 8 bases between. The CDR3 sequence is CASRRGDNSPLHF. CDR3 nucleotide sequence: TGCGCCAGCAGAAGGGGCGATAATTCACCCCTCCACTTT.

The chain employs TRBV10-1 and TRBJ2-2; 7 bases fit TRBD2. Trimming at V came to 4 bases and at J to 7 bases, leaving 6 bases not matched to a gene. This CDR3 has 14 amino acids. The germline gives CDR1 WNHNN, CDR2 SYGVQD (reference sequence). This CDR3 reads CASSVYAGVGELFF. The CDR3 bases are TGCGCCAGCAGTGTCTATGCGGGAGTCGGGGAGCTGTTTTTT.

The chain carries TRBV9 and TRBJ1-1; 9 bases agree with TRBD1. In germline, CDR1 is SGDLS, CDR2 YYNGEE. The CDR3 is 14 residues long. V shed 3 bases, J shed 5 bases, and the junction held 5 bases outside the gene matches. Here the CDR3 DNA reads TGTGCCAGCAGCGGCCGGGACAGGGATACTGAAGCTTTCTTT. Residues: CASSGRDRDTEAFF.

As DNA, the CDR3 is TGTGCCAGCAGCTTTGCTCTAGCGGGAGGTGACGATACGCAGTATTTT. Its protein product is CASSFALAGGDDTQYF. The genes are TRBV11-1 and TRBJ2-3, with 11 nucleotides matching TRBD2. The CDR3 runs 16 residues. V lost 3 bases to trimming and J lost 6 bases; unmatched junction nucleotides: 8. Germline CDR1 reads SGHAT; CDR2 reads FQDESV (reference sequence). Full variable domain (rest looked up from reference TRBV11-1 and TRBJ2-3): EAEVAQSPRYKITEKSQAVAFWCDPISGHATLYWYRQILGQGPELLVQFQDESVVDDSQLPKDRFSAERLKGVDSTLKIQPAELGDSAMYLCASSFALAGGDDTQYFGPGTRLTVL.

The genes are TRBV7-9 and TRBJ2-1; possibly TRBD2 for D (5 bases). This CDR3 comprises 14 residues. The V end lost 1 base, the J end lost 4 bases, and 8 bases lay between the germline ends. CDR1 SEHNR and CDR2 FQNEAQ come from the germline V gene (reference sequence). The CDR3 here is CASSLGEGYNEQFF. The CDR3 coding sequence is TGTGCCAGCAGCTTAGGAGAGGGATACAATGAGCAGTTCTTC. The variable domain in full, completed from reference TRBV7-9 and TRBJ2-1, reads DTGVSQNPRHKITKRGQNVTFRCDPISEHNRLYWYRQTLGQGPEFLTYFQNEAQLEKSRLLSDRFSAERPKGSFSTLEIQRTEQGDSAMYLCASSLGEGYNEQFFGPGTRLTVL.

The chain couples TRBV11-1 to TRBJ2-7, with 12 bases that match TRBD1. In germline, CDR1 is SGHAT, CDR2 FQDESV (reference sequence). This CDR3 is built from 15 residues. Trimming cost V 5 bases and J 6 bases; bases outside gene matches: 8. CDR3 loop: CASSQRGTGGSEQYF. CDR3 DNA sequence: TGTGCCAGCAGCCAAAGGGGGACAGGGGGCTCCGAGCAGTACTTC. Combining the CDR3 with reference TRBV11-1 and TRBJ2-7 gives the whole variable domain EAEVAQSPRYKITEKSQAVAFWCDPISGHATLYWYRQILGQGPELLVQFQDESVVDDSQLPKDRFSAERLKGVDSTLKIQPAELGDSAMYLCASSQRGTGGSEQYFGPGTRLTVT.

The chain links TRBV7-2 to TRBJ2-7; D is uncertain. Germline-derived CDR1 and CDR2 are SGHTA and FQGNSA. This CDR3 has 12 amino acids. Trimming pared 5 bases from V and 4 bases from J, leaving 9 bases between. Here the CDR3 DNA reads TGTGCCAGCAGCGAAGAACAGTACGAGCAGTACTTC. Translation gives CASSEEQYEQYF.

The V gene is TRBV5-1, the J gene TRBJ2-3; D possibly corresponds to TRBD2 (5 bases). This CDR3 has 15 amino acids. Trimming shortened V by 6 bases and J by 6 bases, and 20 bases separated the two germline ends. Germline CDR1 and CDR2: SGHRS and YFSETQ. The CDR3 DNA reads as TGCGCCAGCACAGGCAGGCTAGGAGGCTCCGATACGCAGTATTTT. As protein: CASTGRLGGSDTQYF.

The chain carries TRBV11-1 and TRBJ2-5, with TRBD1 matching 10 bases. The trim removed 5 bases at V and 3 bases at J, leaving 3 bases unmatched. CDR3 length equals 14 residues. Germline V CDR1 and CDR2: SGHAT, FQDESV (reference sequence). CDR3 in DNA: TGTGCCAGCAGCCCCGGACAGGGGGAAGAGACCCAGTACTTC. Its translation is CASSPGQGEETQYF.

The rearrangement uses TRBV27 and TRBJ2-1, with D hard to call. Between the trimmed V and J ends, which lost 4 bases and 7 bases, there was a span of 8 bases. CDR1 MNHEY and CDR2 SMNVEV come from the germline V gene (reference sequence). The CDR3 contains 12 residues. CDR3 in amino acids: CASSSPRNEQFF. In DNA form, the CDR3 reads TGTGCCAGCAGTTCCCCCAGGAATGAGCAGTTCTTC.

The V gene is TRBV27, the J gene TRBJ2-5, with 8 nucleotides matching TRBD2. J was trimmed by 4 bases and V by 4 bases; bases with no gene match: 2. This CDR3 comprises 13 residues. Germline CDR1 is MNHEY and CDR2 is SMNVEV (reference sequence). The CDR3 DNA sequence: TGTGCCAGCAGTTCTAGCGGGCGAGAGACCCAGTACTTC. Translating gives CASSSSGRETQYF.

V and J are TRBV11-2 and TRBJ1-4, with D tentatively TRBD1 (5 bases). The ends were cut back, 1 base at V and 0 bases at J, with 9 bases in the middle. The CDR3 contains 16 residues. Germline V CDR1 and CDR2: SGHAT, FQNNGV. The CDR3 sequence is CASSLAFRATNEKLFF. The DNA of the CDR3 is TGTGCCAGCAGCTTAGCTTTCAGGGCAACTAATGAAAAACTGTTTTTT.

V gene TRBV5-1 combines with J gene TRBJ2-5; a possible D gene is TRBD1 (6 bases). The ends were cut back, 5 bases at V and 2 bases at J, with 19 bases in the middle. Germline values: CDR1 SGHRS, CDR2 YFSETQ. The CDR3 runs 16 residues. Here the CDR3 DNA reads TGCGCCAGCAGTTACGGTCAGGGGTTTCGGCAAGAGACCCAGTACTTC. As protein: CASSYGQGFRQETQYF. Full variable domain (rest looked up from reference TRBV5-1 and TRBJ2-5): KAGVTQTPRYLIKTRGQQVTLSCSPISGHRSVSWYQQTPGQGLQFLFEYFSETQRNKGNFPGRFSGRQFSNSRSEMNVSTLELGDSALYLCASSYGQGFRQETQYFGPGTRLLVL.